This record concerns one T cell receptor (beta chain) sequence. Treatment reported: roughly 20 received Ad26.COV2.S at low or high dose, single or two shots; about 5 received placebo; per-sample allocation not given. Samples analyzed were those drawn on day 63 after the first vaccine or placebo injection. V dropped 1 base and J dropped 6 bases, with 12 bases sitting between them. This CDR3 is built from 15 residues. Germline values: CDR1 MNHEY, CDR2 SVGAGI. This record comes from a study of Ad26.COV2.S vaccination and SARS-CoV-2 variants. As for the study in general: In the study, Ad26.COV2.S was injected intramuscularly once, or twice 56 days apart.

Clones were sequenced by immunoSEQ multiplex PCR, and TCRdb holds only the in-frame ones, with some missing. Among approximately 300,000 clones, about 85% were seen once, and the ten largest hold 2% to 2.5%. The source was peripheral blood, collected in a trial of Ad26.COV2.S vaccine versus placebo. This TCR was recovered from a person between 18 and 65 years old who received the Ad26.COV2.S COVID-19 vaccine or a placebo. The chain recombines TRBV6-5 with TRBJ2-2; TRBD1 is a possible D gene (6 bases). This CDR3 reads CASSYYQGKSGELFF. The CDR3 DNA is TGTGCCAGCAGTTACTATCAGGGGAAATCCGGGGAGCTGTTTTTT.